This T cell receptor (beta chain) was sequenced for a study of blood T cell repertoires in COVID-19. Original methodology: Reference gene primers were amplified, and this amplification served to estimate nucleated cell counts. Sequenced by immunoSEQ multiplex PCR; TCRdb stores in-frame clones only, minus some. The V and J calls and clone size come from that table; D and trimming were worked out from the DNA. The sample consists of 150,000 to 200,000 clones, about 90% of them appearing once. The CDR3 loop spans 15 amino acids. Germline assignment: CDR1 KGHSH and CDR2 LQKENI. V lost 2 bases and J lost 2, with 13 bases in between. Participants, about 18 to 90 years old, spanned around 25 US areas. Participant-given clinical history determined each cohort assignment. Donors in Cohort 3 counted as recovered after two negative PCRs, clearance, or symptom resolution.

This chain uses TRBV18 with TRBJ2-7, with TRBD2 as a possible D gene (5 bases). The clonotype originates from a woman under 30 who had recovered from COVID-19. The sample comprised PBMCs or T cells enriched from blood (not recorded which). CDR3 amino acids: CASSPTLAGTYEQYF. The CDR3 DNA reads as TGTGCCAGCTCACCAACCCTAGCTGGGACCTACGAGCAGTACTTC.